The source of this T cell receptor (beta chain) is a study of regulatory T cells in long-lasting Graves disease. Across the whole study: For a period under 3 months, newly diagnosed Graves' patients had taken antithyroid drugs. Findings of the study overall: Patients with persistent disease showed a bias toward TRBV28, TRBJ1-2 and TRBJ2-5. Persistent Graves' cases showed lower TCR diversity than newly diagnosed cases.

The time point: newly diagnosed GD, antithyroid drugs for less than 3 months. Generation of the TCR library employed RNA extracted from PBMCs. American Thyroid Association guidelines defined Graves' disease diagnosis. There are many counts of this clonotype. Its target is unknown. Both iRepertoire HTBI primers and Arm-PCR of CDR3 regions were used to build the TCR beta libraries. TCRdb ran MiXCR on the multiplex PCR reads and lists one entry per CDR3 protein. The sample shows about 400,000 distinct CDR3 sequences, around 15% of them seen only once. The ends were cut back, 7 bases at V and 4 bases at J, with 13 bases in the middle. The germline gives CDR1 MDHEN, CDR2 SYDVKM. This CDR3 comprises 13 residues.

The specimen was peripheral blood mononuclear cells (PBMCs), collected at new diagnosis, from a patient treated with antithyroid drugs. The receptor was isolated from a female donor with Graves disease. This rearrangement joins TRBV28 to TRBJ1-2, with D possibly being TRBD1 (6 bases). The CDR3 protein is CASTGASLYGYTF. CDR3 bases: TGTGCCAGCACAGGGGCATCCCTCTATGGCTACACCTTC.